Following are 26 T cell receptor beta chains from one sample sequenced in a study of cytomegalovirus exposure and HLA in healthy donors. PCR involved 60 Vbeta and 13 Jbeta primers. The method was immunoSEQ multiplex PCR; TCRdb's version includes in-frame clones alone and lacks a portion of them. The sample holds approximately 92,000 clones, about three quarters seen once. The specimen was PBMCs. The receptors were sampled from a man aged 50 to 60 in good health and CMV-seropositive.

The V and J genes are TRBV21-1 and TRBJ1-1; TRBD1 was called by the table and not checked on the DNA. TRBV21-1 is marked as a pseudogene. This CDR3 is built from 12 residues. CDR3 region: CASSNRPTQAFF. The CDR3 coding sequence is TGTGCCAGCAGCAACAGGCCTACACAAGCTTTCTTT.

J is TRBJ2-3 and V is TRBV27; D not certain. This CDR3 spans 11 amino acids. The V end was cut by 8 bases, the J end by 3 bases, with 6 bases between. CDR1 is MNHEY and CDR2 is SMNVEV in the germline V gene (reference sequence). The CDR3: CASGITDTQYF. The CDR3 DNA reads as TGTGCCAGCGGCATAACAGATACGCAGTATTTT.

The chain joins TRBV9 to TRBJ2-3; 13 bases map to TRBD2. Germline trimming cut 2 bases from V and 2 bases from J; bases unmatched to any gene: 17. Germline-derived CDR1 and CDR2 are SGDLS and YYNGEE. CDR3 length: 21 residues. CDR3 sequence reads: CASSVTKDRTSGGGNTDTQYF. The CDR3 region has the DNA TGTGCCAGCAGCGTGACTAAGGACCGGACTAGCGGGGGCGGGAACACAGATACGCAGTATTTT.

V is TRBV18 and J is TRBJ2-3; 8 positions agree with TRBD2. The CDR3 covers 14 residues. The V gene's germline CDR1 is KGHSH and CDR2 LQKENI. The junction had 5 bases not matched to a gene; V was cut back by 3 bases and J by 6 bases. CDR3 protein: CASSPGLGADTQYF. The CDR3 coding sequence is TGTGCCAGCTCACCGGGACTAGGGGCGGATACGCAGTATTTT.

The chain carries TRBV27 and TRBJ1-4; 7 bases agree with TRBD1. CDR3 length equals 15 residues. Unmatched junction bases numbered 3, after V lost 4 bases and J lost 1 base. The germline gives CDR1 MNHEY, CDR2 SMNVEV (reference sequence). CDR3 in DNA: TGTGCCAGCAGTTCCTCAGGGGGAACTAATGAAAAACTGTTTTTT. It encodes CASSSSGGTNEKLFF. The full variable domain, its missing parts supplied by reference TRBV27 and TRBJ1-4, is EAQVTQNPRYLITVTGKKLTVTCSQNMNHEYMSWYRQDPGLGLRQIYYSMNVEVTDKGDVPEGYKVSRKEKRNFPLILESPSPNQTSLYFCASSSSGGTNEKLFFGSGTQLSVL.

The V call is TRBV2, the J call TRBJ1-6; 8 bases are a match to TRBD1. The CDR3 sequence is 14 residues long. CDR1 and CDR2 (germline): SNHLY, FYNNEI. After removal of 6 bases from V and 6 bases from J, the junction contained 4 bases not matched to a gene. The CDR3 region has the DNA TGTGCCAGCAGGGACAGGGCGATTAATTCACCCCTCCACTTT. Translating gives CASRDRAINSPLHF.

The gene calls are TRBV30 and TRBJ1-2; TRBD1 is a possible D gene (6 bases). Trimming took 3 bases from V and 4 from J, leaving 21 bases between them. The CDR3 covers 16 residues. Germline V gives CDR1 GTSNPN, CDR2 SVGIG (reference sequence). CDR3 protein: CAWRLPGATPSYGYTF. CDR3 sequence (DNA): TGTGCCTGGAGGCTCCCAGGGGCAACTCCCAGCTATGGCTACACCTTC.

The rearrangement joins TRBV9 to TRBJ1-6, with D unclear. Trimming removed 0 bases from V and 7 bases from J, with 11 bases in between. Germline CDR1 and CDR2: SGDLS and YYNGEE. The CDR3 covers 15 residues. The CDR3 loop is CASSVGRGGNSPLHF. CDR3 bases: TGTGCCAGCAGCGTAGGCAGAGGAGGCAATTCACCCCTCCACTTT.

A note on this clone: One end of the junction is discordant with germline, which a read error may explain. The gene calls are TRBV5-4 and TRBJ2-3; TRBD2 matches 9 bases. Germline CDR1 SGHNT, CDR2 YYREEE (reference sequence). The CDR3 extends over 16 amino acids. The CDR3 loop reads CASSSLAGVTTDMQYF. Here the CDR3 DNA reads TGTGCCAGCAGCTCGTTAGCGGGGGTGACCACAGATATGCAGTATTTT.

The chain recombines TRBV5-6 with TRBJ2-2, with 8 positions matching TRBD2. The germline gives CDR1 SGHDT, CDR2 YYEEEE. The CDR3 length is 16 residues. The J segment lost 0 bases and the V segment lost 4 bases, leaving 5 bases of the junction unmatched. The CDR3, as DNA: TGTGCCAGCAGCCCGGGGGGGCCACCGAACACCGGGGAGCTGTTTTTT. Protein: CASSPGGPPNTGELFF.

The chain recombines TRBV2 with TRBJ2-5; 7 bases are a match to TRBD2. The J call may be wrong; the DNA end is better matched by TRBJ2-7. Germline assignment: CDR1 SNHLY and CDR2 FYNNEI. The CDR3 sequence is 13 residues long. CDR3 loop: CASRGRGSYEQYF. CDR3 sequence (DNA): TGTGCCAGCAGGGGGCGGGGGTCCTACGAGCAGTACTTC.

In nucleotides, the CDR3 is TGTGCCAGTAATCCAGGCGAAGGAAGCAATCAGCCCCAGCATTTT. This sequence encodes CASNPGEGSNQPQHF. The V gene is TRBV27, the J gene TRBJ1-5, with D uncertain. V was clipped by 9 bases and J by 1 base, with 16 bases between them. The CDR3 covers 15 residues. CDR1 and CDR2 from the germline V gene are MNHEY and SMNVEV (reference sequence).

This chain links TRBV25-1 with TRBJ1-1; D is uncertain. Trimming stripped 6 bases from V and 1 base from J, with 9 bases between. This CDR3 spans 13 amino acids. Per the germline V gene, CDR1 is MGHDK and CDR2 is SYGVNS. CDR3 residues: CASRREGNTEAFF. CDR3 nucleotide sequence: TGTGCCAGCAGACGGGAGGGGAACACTGAAGCTTTCTTT.

V usage is TRBV7-2 and J usage is TRBJ1-5; D gene uncertain. The ends were cut back, 5 bases at V and 3 bases at J, with 8 bases in the middle. Germline values: CDR1 SGHTA, CDR2 FQGNSA. This CDR3 region has 13 residues. The CDR3 DNA reads as TGTGCCAGCAGCAGGGAGATCAATCAGCCCCAGCATTTT. Encoded protein: CASSREINQPQHF.

The V gene is TRBV2, the J gene TRBJ1-1; unclear D gene. Germline V lookup: CDR1 SNHLY, CDR2 FYNNEI. V lost 2 bases and J lost 4, with 14 bases in between. CDR3 length: 15 residues. CDR3 residues: CASSETTGMGTEAFF. The CDR3 DNA reads TGTGCCAGCAGTGAAACCACGGGGATGGGCACTGAAGCTTTCTTT.

The rearrangement links TRBV7-2 to TRBJ2-7; D gene ambiguous. The CDR3 spans 11 residues. The V end was cut by 5 bases, the J end by 4 bases, with 6 bases between. CDR1 SGHTA and CDR2 FQGNSA come from the germline V gene. The CDR3 region is CASSPGYEQYF. The DNA of the CDR3 is TGTGCCAGCAGCCCCGGGTACGAGCAGTACTTC.

This chain connects TRBV4-2 to TRBJ1-1; a possible D gene is TRBD1 (5 bases). The CDR3 covers 18 residues. Trimming left V 4 bases short and J 1 base short, with 22 bases between. Germline V gene sequence: CDR1 LGHNA, CDR2 YNFKEQ. CDR3 protein: CASSRQGAGVGGNTEAFF. In DNA form, the CDR3 reads TGTGCCAGCAGCCGGCAAGGAGCGGGGGTGGGAGGGAACACTGAAGCTTTCTTT.

This clone was seen just once. V and J are TRBV11-2 and TRBJ1-1, with 7 bases that match TRBD1. The CDR3 consists of 16 residues. Germline lookup yields CDR1 SGHAT and CDR2 FQNNGV. The trim removed 5 bases at V and 4 bases at J, leaving 13 bases unmatched. The CDR3 loop reads CASSPQLTGQGTEAFF. The DNA of the CDR3 is TGTGCCAGCAGCCCTCAGTTGACAGGGCAGGGCACTGAAGCTTTCTTT.

The rearrangement uses TRBV5-1 and TRBJ2-7; D may be TRBD1 (6 bases). Germline loops: CDR1 SGHRS, CDR2 YFSETQ. The CDR3 contains 15 residues. V lost 3 bases and J lost 0, with 13 bases in between. The CDR3 reads CASSSQGSSSYEQYF. The CDR3 DNA sequence: TGCGCCAGCAGCTCCCAGGGGTCCTCCTCCTACGAGCAGTACTTC.

This clone has only a few counts. This chain joins TRBV6-5 and TRBJ2-7; D is possibly TRBD2 (5 bases). Germline-derived CDR1 and CDR2 are MNHEY and SVGAGI. This CDR3 is built from 15 residues. V gave up 0 bases and J gave up 2 bases, with 11 bases separating them. The CDR3, as DNA: TGTGCCAGCAGTTACTCGATCGACGGGGCCTACGAGCAGTACTTC. This gives the protein CASSYSIDGAYEQYF.

V is TRBV7-6 and J is TRBJ2-1; the match to TRBD2 covers 10 bases. CDR1 is SGHVS and CDR2 is FNYEAQ in the germline V gene. This CDR3 comprises 17 residues. V was clipped by 5 bases and J by 8 bases; unmatched bases: 15. The CDR3 region has the DNA TGTGCCAGCAGCAGAGGCCTAGCGGGGGTATGGATTGATGAGCAGTTCTTC. Its protein is CASSRGLAGVWIDEQFF. Full variable domain (rest looked up from reference TRBV7-6 and TRBJ2-1): GAGVSQSPRYKVTKRGQDVALRCDPISGHVSLYWYRQALGQGPEFLTYFNYEAQQDKSGLPNDRFSAERPEGSISTLTIQRTEQRDSAMYRCASSRGLAGVWIDEQFFGPGTRLTVL.

This clone was observed a few times. The rearrangement links TRBV6-1 to TRBJ1-1, with D possibly matching TRBD1 (6 bases). V lost 4 bases to trimming and J lost 5 bases, with 11 bases between them. In germline, CDR1 is MNHNS, CDR2 SASEGT. The CDR3 spans 13 residues. CDR3 protein: CASSGGTMTEAFF. The CDR3 bases are TGTGCCAGCAGTGGAGGGACAATGACTGAAGCTTTCTTT.

The V and J genes are TRBV4-3 and TRBJ2-2; 12 bases are shared with TRBD2. V shed 3 bases, J shed 3 bases, and the junction held 5 bases outside the gene matches. The CDR3 totals 17 residues. CDR1 is LGHNA and CDR2 is YSLEER in the germline V gene. The CDR3 nucleotides read TGCGCCAGCAGCCACCTACTAGCGGGGGGCGACACCGGGGAGCTGTTTTTT. Translating gives CASSHLLAGGDTGELFF.

This rearrangement joins TRBV28 to TRBJ1-1; TRBD1 aligns across 7 bases. CDR3 length: 16 amino acids. V lost 2 bases, J lost 1 base, and 7 bases stayed unmatched. Germline CDR1 and CDR2: MDHEN and SYDVKM. The CDR3 coding sequence is TGTGCCAGCAGTTTACGGGACAGATTATCGAACACTGAAGCTTTCTTT. This encodes CASSLRDRLSNTEAFF.

This clone has only a few counts. The chain uses TRBV7-3 and TRBJ1-1; TRBD1 might be the D (5 bases). The CDR3 loop spans 12 amino acids. In germline, CDR1 is SGHTA, CDR2 FQGTGA. V was cut by 2 bases and J by 7 bases, with 8 bases left in between. The CDR3 sequence: CASSLVQGEAFF. The CDR3 DNA is TGTGCCAGCAGCTTAGTGCAGGGTGAAGCTTTCTTT.

In this sample, this clone turned up once. V usage is TRBV10-3 and J usage is TRBJ1-2; D ambiguous. V lost 8 bases to trimming and J lost 4 bases, with 14 bases between them. This CDR3 comprises 13 residues. Germline assignment: CDR1 ENHRY and CDR2 SYGVKD. The CDR3 DNA follows: TGTGCCATCTCCGAGGAGGGTGGCTATGGCTACACCTTC. This encodes CAISEEGGYGYTF.